The subject of this entry is one T cell receptor (beta chain). A single base separates this from a much larger clone, so it may be a read error. This entry belongs to a study of T cells after yellow fever vaccination. The overall study: The SMART-Seq v4 Ultra Low Input method served to prepare the low-cell-number fractions. Study findings and constraints: Almost all vaccine-responding clonotypes escaped detection in sorted memory subsets on day 0. Detected again after the booster were most primary-vaccination clones, at nearly 97% CD4 and 70% to 90% CD8.

One entry per CDR3 protein, called by TCRdb with MiXCR from the 5' RACE reads. The profile shows 30,000 to 40,000 distinct CDR3 sequences, 6.6% of them singletons. Germline assignment: CDR1 MNHEY and CDR2 SMNVEV (reference sequence). The length of the CDR3 is 18 residues. The sequence was collected from a man younger than 30 who received the YFV17D yellow fever vaccine. This chain uses TRBV27 with TRBJ2-5, with 10 nucleotides matching TRBD2. This specimen consisted of PBMCs, either bulk or a sorted T-cell subset (CD4+, CD8+, memory, or dextramer-sorted; not recorded which), obtained on the day of the first yellow fever vaccination. CDR3 nucleotides: TGTACCAGCAGTGGTCGAGGACTAGCGGTTTTTGATAAAGAGACCCAGTACTTC. Its translation is CTSSGRGLAVFDKETQYF.